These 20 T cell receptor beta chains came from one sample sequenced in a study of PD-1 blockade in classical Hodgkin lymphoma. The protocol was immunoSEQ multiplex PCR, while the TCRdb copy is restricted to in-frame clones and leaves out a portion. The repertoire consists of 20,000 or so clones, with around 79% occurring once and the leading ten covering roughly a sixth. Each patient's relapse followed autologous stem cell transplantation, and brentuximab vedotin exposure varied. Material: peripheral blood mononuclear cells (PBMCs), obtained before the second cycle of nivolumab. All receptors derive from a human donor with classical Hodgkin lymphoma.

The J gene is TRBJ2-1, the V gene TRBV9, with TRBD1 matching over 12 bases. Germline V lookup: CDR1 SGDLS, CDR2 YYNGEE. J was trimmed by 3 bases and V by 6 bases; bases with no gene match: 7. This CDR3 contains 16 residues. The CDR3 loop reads CASMSGTGGDYNEQFF. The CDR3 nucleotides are TGTGCCAGCATGAGTGGGACAGGGGGCGACTACAATGAGCAGTTCTTC.

The CDR3 DNA reads as TGCGCCAGCTCAAACGCAGGGTACCTTAATTCACCCCTCCACTTT. As protein: CASSNAGYLNSPLHF. The gene calls are TRBV4-3 and TRBJ1-6, with a tentative D call TRBD1 (5 bases). Germline CDR1 is LGHNA and CDR2 is YSLEER. CDR3 length: 15 amino acids. The V end lost 8 bases, the J end lost 6 bases, and 17 bases lay between the germline ends.

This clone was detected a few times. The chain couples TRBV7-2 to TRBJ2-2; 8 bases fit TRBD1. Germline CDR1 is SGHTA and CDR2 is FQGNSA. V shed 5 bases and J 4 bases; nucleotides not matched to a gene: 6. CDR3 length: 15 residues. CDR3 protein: CASSLPTGATGELFF. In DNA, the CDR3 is TGTGCCAGCAGCCTACCGACAGGGGCCACCGGGGAGCTGTTTTTT. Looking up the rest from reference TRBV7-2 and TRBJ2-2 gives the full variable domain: GAGVSQSPSNKVTEKGKDVELRCDPISGHTALYWYRQSLGQGLEFLIYFQGNSAPDKSGLPSDRFSAERTGGSVSTLTIQRTQQEDSAVYLCASSLPTGATGELFFGEGSRLTVL.

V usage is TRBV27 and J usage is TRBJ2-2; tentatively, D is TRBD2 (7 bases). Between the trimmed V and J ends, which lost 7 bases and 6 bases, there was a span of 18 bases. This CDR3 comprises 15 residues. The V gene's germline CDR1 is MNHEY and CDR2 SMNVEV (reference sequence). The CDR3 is CASKGTGGIAGELFF. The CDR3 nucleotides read TGTGCCAGCAAGGGGACGGGGGGCATAGCCGGGGAGCTGTTTTTT.

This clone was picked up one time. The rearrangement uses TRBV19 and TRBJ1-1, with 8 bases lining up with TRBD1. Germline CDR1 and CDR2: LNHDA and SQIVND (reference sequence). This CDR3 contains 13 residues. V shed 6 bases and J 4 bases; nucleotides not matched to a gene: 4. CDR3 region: CASSRTGSTEAFF. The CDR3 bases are TGTGCCAGTAGCCGGACAGGGAGCACTGAAGCTTTCTTT.

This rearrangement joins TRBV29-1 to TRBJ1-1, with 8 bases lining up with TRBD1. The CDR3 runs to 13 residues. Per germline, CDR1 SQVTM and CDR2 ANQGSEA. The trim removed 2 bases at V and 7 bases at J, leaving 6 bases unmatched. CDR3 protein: CSVERTGSGEAFF. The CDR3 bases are TGCAGCGTTGAACGGACAGGGTCCGGTGAAGCTTTCTTT. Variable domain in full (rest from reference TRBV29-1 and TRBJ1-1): SAVISQKPSRDICQRGTSLTIQCQVDSQVTMMFWYRQQPGQSLTLIATANQGSEATYESGFVIDKFPISRPNLTFSTLTVSNMSPEDSSIYLCSVERTGSGEAFFGQGTRLTVV.

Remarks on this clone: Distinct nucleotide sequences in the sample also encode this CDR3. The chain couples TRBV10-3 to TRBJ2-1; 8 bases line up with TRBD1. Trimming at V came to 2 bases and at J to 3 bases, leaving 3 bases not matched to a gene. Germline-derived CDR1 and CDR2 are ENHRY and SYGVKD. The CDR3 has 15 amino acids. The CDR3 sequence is CAISEETGDYNEQFF. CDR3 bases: TGTGCCATCAGTGAGGAGACAGGGGACTACAATGAGCAGTTCTTC.

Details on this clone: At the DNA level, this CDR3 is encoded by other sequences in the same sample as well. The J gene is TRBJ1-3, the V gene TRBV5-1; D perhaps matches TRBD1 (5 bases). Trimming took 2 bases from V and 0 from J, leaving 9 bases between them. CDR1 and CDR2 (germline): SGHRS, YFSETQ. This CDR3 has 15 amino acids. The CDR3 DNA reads TGCGCCAGCAGCTTTACAGGAGACTCTGGAAACACCATATATTTT. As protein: CASSFTGDSGNTIYF.

This chain's CDR3 is CSVDDGSGTGELFF. The CDR3 region has the DNA TGCAGCGTTGACGACGGGAGCGGCACCGGGGAGCTGTTTTTT. The chain has TRBV29-1 and TRBJ2-2, with D perhaps matching TRBD2 (6 bases). This CDR3 has 14 amino acids. V was cut by 3 bases and J by 4 bases, with 12 bases left in between. Germline V gene data show CDR1 as SQVTM and CDR2 as ANQGSEA.

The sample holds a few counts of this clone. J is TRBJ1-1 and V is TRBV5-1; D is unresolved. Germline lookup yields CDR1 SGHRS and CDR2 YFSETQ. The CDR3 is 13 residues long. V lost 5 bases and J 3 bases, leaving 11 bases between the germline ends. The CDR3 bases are TGCGCCAGCAGGTATCAACAAGACACTGAAGCTTTCTTT. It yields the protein CASRYQQDTEAFF.

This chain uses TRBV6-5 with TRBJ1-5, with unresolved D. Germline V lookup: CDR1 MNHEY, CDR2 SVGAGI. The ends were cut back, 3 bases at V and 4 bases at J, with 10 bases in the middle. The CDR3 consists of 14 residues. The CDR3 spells CASSYHRGNQPQHF. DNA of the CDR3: TGTGCCAGCAGTTATCACCGTGGGAATCAGCCCCAGCATTTT.

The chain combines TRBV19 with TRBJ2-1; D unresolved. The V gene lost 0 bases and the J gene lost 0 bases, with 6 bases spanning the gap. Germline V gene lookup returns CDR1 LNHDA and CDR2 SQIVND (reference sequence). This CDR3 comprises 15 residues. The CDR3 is CASSIEYFSYNEQFF. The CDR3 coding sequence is TGTGCCAGTAGTATAGAGTACTTCTCCTACAATGAGCAGTTCTTC.

Here the CDR3 reads CSVERTDNQETQYF. CDR3 nucleotides: TGCAGCGTTGAGAGGACGGATAACCAAGAGACCCAGTACTTC. The chain combines TRBV29-1 with TRBJ2-5; D call uncertain. CDR1 SQVTM and CDR2 ANQGSEA come from the germline V gene. Trimming removed 3 bases from V and 0 bases from J, with 11 bases in between. The CDR3 length is 14 residues. The variable domain in full, with the rest retrieved from reference TRBV29-1 and TRBJ2-5, is SAVISQKPSRDICQRGTSLTIQCQVDSQVTMMFWYRQQPGQSLTLIATANQGSEATYESGFVIDKFPISRPNLTFSTLTVSNMSPEDSSIYLCSVERTDNQETQYFGPGTRLLVL.

CDR3 sequence: CASSFSLAAPFYNEQFF. CDR3 nucleotides: TGTGCCAGCAGTTTCTCCCTAGCGGCTCCGTTCTACAATGAGCAGTTCTTC. This chain joins TRBV27 and TRBJ2-1; TRBD2 matches at 7 bases. The CDR3 is 17 amino acids. J gave up 3 bases and V 3 bases, and 11 bases lay outside the gene matches. Germline V CDR1 and CDR2: MNHEY, SMNVEV (reference sequence).

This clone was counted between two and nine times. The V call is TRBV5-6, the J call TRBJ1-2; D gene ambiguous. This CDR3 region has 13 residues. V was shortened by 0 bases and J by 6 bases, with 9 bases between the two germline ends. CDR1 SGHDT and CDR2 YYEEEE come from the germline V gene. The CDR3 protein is CASSLVGDHGYTF. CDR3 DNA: TGTGCCAGCAGCTTGGTGGGAGACCATGGCTACACCTTC.

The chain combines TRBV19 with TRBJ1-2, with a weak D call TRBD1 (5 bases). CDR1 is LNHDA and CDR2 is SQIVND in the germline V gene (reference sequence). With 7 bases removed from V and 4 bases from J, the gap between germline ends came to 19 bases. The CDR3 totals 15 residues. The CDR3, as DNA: TGTGCCAGTACCCCCCCCTGGGGCGAGGGCTATGGCTACACCTTC. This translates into CASTPPWGEGYGYTF. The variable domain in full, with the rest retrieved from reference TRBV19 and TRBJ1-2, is DGGITQSPKYLFRKEGQNVTLSCEQNLNHDAMYWYRQDPGQGLRLIYYSQIVNDFQKGDIAEGYSVSREKKESFPLTVTSAQKNPTAFYLCASTPPWGEGYGYTFGSGTRLTVV.

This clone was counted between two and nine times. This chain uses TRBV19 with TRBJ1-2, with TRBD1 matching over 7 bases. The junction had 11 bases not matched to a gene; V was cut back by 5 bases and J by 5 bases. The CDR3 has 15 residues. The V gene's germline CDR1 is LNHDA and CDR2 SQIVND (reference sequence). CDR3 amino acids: CASSPPGQPLYGYTF. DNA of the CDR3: TGTGCCAGTAGTCCCCCGGGACAGCCTTTGTATGGCTACACCTTC.

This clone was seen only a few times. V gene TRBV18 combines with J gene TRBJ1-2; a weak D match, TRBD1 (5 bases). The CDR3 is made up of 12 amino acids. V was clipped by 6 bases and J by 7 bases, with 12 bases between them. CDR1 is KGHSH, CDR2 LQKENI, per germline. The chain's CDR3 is CASSWDEAGYTF. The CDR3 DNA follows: TGTGCCAGCTCCTGGGACGAGGCTGGCTACACCTTC.

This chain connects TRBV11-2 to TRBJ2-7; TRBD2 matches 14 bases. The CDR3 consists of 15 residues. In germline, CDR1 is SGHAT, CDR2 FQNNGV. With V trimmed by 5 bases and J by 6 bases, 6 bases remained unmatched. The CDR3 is CASSRGTSGSVEQYF. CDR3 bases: TGTGCCAGCAGCCGCGGGACTAGCGGGAGTGTCGAGCAGTACTTC.

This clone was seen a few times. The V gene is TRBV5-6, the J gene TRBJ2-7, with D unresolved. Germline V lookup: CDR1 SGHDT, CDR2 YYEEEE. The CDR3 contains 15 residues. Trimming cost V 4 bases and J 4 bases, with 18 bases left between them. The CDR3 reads CASSPSDWGWYEQYF. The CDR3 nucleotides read TGTGCCAGCAGCCCGAGCGACTGGGGATGGTACGAGCAGTACTTC.